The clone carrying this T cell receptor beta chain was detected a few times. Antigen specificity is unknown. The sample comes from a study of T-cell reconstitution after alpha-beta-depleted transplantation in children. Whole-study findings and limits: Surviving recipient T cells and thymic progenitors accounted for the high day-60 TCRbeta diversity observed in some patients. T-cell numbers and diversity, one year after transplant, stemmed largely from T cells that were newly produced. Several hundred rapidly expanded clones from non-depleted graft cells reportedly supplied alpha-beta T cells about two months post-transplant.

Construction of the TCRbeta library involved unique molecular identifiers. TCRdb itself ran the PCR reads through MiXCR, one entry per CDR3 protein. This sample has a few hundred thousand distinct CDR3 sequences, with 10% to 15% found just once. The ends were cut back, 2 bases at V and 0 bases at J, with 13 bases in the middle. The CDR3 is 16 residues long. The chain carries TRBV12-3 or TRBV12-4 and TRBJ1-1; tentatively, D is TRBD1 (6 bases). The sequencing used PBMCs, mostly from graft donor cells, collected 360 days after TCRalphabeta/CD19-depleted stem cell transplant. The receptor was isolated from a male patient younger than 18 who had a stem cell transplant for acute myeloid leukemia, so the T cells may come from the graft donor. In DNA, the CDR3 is TGTGCCAGCAGTTTAACCCGGACAGCTTTGAACACTGAAGCTTTCTTT. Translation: CASSLTRTALNTEAFF.